The rows below give T cell receptor beta chains drawn from one sample of a study of shared clonotypes between healthy human individuals. Profiling relied on immunoSEQ multiplex PCR, and the TCRdb table lists in-frame clones only, not all of them. Among over 1.5 million clones, around 98% were seen once, and the ten largest hold roughly 0.4%. The specimen sequenced was naive CD4+ T cells sorted from blood. The source is a young man in good health. Each CDR3 is given with its conserved first and last residue. D genes are given only for firm matches. The listing skips clone size in some rows; elsewhere it reads once, few, many or a size class.

J gene	D gene	V gene	clone size	CDR3 DNA	CDR3 protein
TRBJ2-3	.	TRBV5-1	.	TGCGCCAGCGTCCCGGAGGGCCCAGGAAGCACAGATACGCAGTATTTT	CASVPEGPGSTDTQYF
TRBJ1-2	TRBD1	TRBV2	.	TGTGCCAGCAGCCCCGGGACAGGAAGTGGCTACACCTTC	CASSPGTGSGYTF
TRBJ2-1	TRBD2	TRBV5-1	.	TGCGCCAGCAGCACCGGGACTACCCTCTCCTACAATGAGCAGTTCTTC	CASSTGTTLSYNEQFF
TRBJ2-5	TRBD2	TRBV7-8	.	TGTGCCAGCAGCTTAGTATTCGGGAGGGCTGAGACCCAGTACTTC	CASSLVFGRAETQYF
TRBJ2-3	.	TRBV5-1	.	TGCGCCAGCAGCTTGGCCAGCGTCGAGGCAGATACGCAGTATTTT	CASSLASVEADTQYF
TRBJ2-6	.	TRBV11-3	.	TGTGCCAGCAGCTTGACCTCTGGGGCCAACGTCCTGACTTTC	CASSLTSGANVLTF
TRBJ2-2	TRBD1	TRBV5-4	.	TGTGCCAGCAGCCGGACAGGGGGAGACGGGGAGCTGTTTTTT	CASSRTGGDGELFF
TRBJ2-3	.	TRBV27	.	TGTGCCAGCAGTTTACTCCCCACAGGGTTGAGGGGCACAGATACGCAGTATTTT	CASSLLPTGLRGTDTQYF
TRBJ1-1	.	TRBV11-2	once	TGTGCCAGCAAGTCAGGGGTCCCGAACACTGAAGCTTTCTTT	CASKSGVPNTEAFF
TRBJ2-1	TRBD2	TRBV9	.	TGTGCCAGCAGCGAAGGGACTAGCGGCCCCTCCTACAATGAGCAGTTCTTC	CASSEGTSGPSYNEQFF